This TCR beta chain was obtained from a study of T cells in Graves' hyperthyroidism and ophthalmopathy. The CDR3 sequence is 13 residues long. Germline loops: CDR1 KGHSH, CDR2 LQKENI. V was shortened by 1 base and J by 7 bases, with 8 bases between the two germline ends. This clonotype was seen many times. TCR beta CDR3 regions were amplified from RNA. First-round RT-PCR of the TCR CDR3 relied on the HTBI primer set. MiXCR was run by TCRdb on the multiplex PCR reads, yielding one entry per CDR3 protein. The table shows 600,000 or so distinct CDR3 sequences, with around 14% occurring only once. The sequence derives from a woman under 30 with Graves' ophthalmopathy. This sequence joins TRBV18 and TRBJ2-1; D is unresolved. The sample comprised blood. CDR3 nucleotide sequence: TGTGCCAGCTCACCACGGAGCGCAAATGAGCAGTTCTTC. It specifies CASSPRSANEQFF.